This TCR beta chain was found in a study of chemoradiotherapy in HPV16-positive cancers. Clones were sequenced by immunoSEQ multiplex PCR, and TCRdb holds only the in-frame ones, with some missing. The data show 15,000 to 20,000 clones, with 85% to 95% seen just once and roughly an eighth held by the top ten. The CDR3 extends over 17 amino acids. CDR1 is LNHNV, CDR2 YYDKDF, per germline (reference sequence). V trimming: 3 bases; J trimming: 3 bases; junction bases outside the gene matches: 9. Repertoires were sampled repeatedly during chemoradiotherapy. This clonotype was obtained from a human donor with HPV-associated anogenital cancer. This specimen consisted of blood, obtained from a patient who underwent chemoradiotherapy. The chain couples TRBV15 to TRBJ2-3; 10 bases align to TRBD1. The CDR3 region is CATSRGQGFERTDTQYF. The CDR3 nucleotides read TGTGCCACCAGCAGGGGACAGGGGTTTGAACGGACAGATACGCAGTATTTT.